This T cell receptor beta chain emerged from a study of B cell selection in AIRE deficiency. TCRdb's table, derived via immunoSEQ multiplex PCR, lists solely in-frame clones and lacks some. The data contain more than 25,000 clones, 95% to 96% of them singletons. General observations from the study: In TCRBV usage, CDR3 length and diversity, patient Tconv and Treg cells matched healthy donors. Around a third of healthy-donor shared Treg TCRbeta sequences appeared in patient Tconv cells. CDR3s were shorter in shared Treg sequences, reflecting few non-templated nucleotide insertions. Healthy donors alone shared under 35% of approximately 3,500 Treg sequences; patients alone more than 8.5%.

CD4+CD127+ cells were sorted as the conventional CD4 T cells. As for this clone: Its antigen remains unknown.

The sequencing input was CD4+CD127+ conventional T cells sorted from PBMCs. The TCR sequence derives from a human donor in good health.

The DNA of the CDR3 is TGTGCTAGTGGTTTGGGTATTATAGCGGGAGGAGGTGTCGATACGCAGTATTTT. As protein: CASGLGIIAGGGVDTQYF. The gene calls are TRBV12-5 and TRBJ2-3, with 10 nucleotides matching TRBD2. The trim removed 1 base at V and 6 bases at J, leaving 13 bases unmatched. This CDR3 has 18 residues. Germline V gene sequence: CDR1 LGHNT, CDR2 FRNRAP.